The rows below give T cell receptor beta chains drawn from one sample of a study of beta chain features in type 1 diabetes. The data were produced by immunoSEQ multiplex PCR, yet TCRdb's version contains in-frame clones alone and is incomplete. The sample carries 90,000 to 110,000 clones, roughly 43% recorded once. What was sequenced was stem cell memory CD4+ T cells from blood. The receptor source for this set is a woman aged 18-29 years in good health. Each CDR3 is given with its conserved first and last residue. Fields, in order: CDR3 protein, CDR3 DNA, clone size, V gene, D gene, J gene. D genes are given only for firm matches. The size field is filled for only some rows; it gives once, few, many or a size class.

CATGTDSNQPQHF TGTGCCACCGGGACAGATAGCAATCAGCCCCAGCATTTT - TRBV10-3 TRBD1 TRBJ1-5
CASRYPGGDTYGYTF TGTGCCAGCAGGTACCCAGGGGGAGACACCTATGGCTACACCTTC - TRBV28 TRBD1 TRBJ1-2
CASSPNTGLSGNTIYF TGCGCCAGCAGCCCAAATACAGGTCTCTCTGGAAACACCATATATTTT - TRBV5-1 - TRBJ1-3
CASSQVRGNTEAFF TGCGCCAGCAGCCAAGTACGAGGGAACACTGAAGCTTTCTTT few TRBV4-3 - TRBJ1-1
CATSRGVGGVDIGYTF TGTGCCACCAGCAGAGGAGTGGGGGGGGTCGATATTGGCTACACCTTC - TRBV15 - TRBJ1-2
CASSFSYTGELFF TGCGCCAGCAGCTTTTCATACACCGGGGAGCTGTTTTTT - TRBV5-1 - TRBJ2-2
CASSLPGGYGYTF TGCGCCAGCAGCCTCCCAGGTGGCTATGGCTACACCTTC - TRBV5-1 - TRBJ1-2
CASRGRPGLAENEQFF TGTGCCAGTAGGGGGAGGCCGGGACTAGCGGAAAATGAGCAGTTCTTC - TRBV19 TRBD2 TRBJ2-1
CASSSYLNTEAFF TGTGCCAGCAGTTCTTATCTGAACACTGAAGCTTTCTTT few TRBV25-1 - TRBJ1-1
CASSPRFVAAYEQYF TGTGCCAGCAGTCCCCGTTTTGTGGCGGCGTACGAGCAGTACTTC few TRBV6-5 - TRBJ2-7
CASSFGIGANVLTF TGTGCCAGCAGCTTCGGGATTGGGGCCAACGTCCTGACTTTC - TRBV11-3 - TRBJ2-6
CASSNTGLETQYF TGTGCCAGCAGTAATACAGGGCTGGAGACCCAGTACTTC - TRBV6-5 - TRBJ2-5
CASSALRDRNTEAFF TGTGCCAGCAGCGCCCTCCGGGACAGAAACACTGAAGCTTTCTTT few TRBV5-4 TRBD1 TRBJ1-1
CATSRVGTAYEQYF TGTGCCACCAGCAGAGTGGGCACAGCCTACGAGCAGTACTTC - TRBV15 - TRBJ2-7
CASSPRQGANEQFF TGTGCCAGCAGCCCCAGACAGGGGGCGAATGAGCAGTTCTTC - TRBV9 TRBD1 TRBJ2-1
CSVVAGGSYNEQFF TGCAGCGTTGTAGCGGGAGGATCCTACAATGAGCAGTTCTTC - TRBV29-1 TRBD2 TRBJ2-1
CASSQGTGQGYFNQPQHF TGCGCCAGCAGCCAAGGTACGGGACAGGGGTATTTCAATCAGCCCCAGCATTTT - TRBV4-3 TRBD1 TRBJ1-5
CASSPGLAGPPEQYF TGTGCCAGCAGCCCCGGACTAGCGGGTCCCCCCGAGCAGTACTTC - TRBV7-2 TRBD2 TRBJ2-7
CASSGILTYEQYF TGTGCCAGTTCAGGCATCCTTACCTACGAGCAGTACTTC - TRBV18 - TRBJ2-7
CASSLAAWTGNPNEQFF TGTGCCAGCAGCTTAGCGGCGTGGACAGGGAACCCCAATGAGCAGTTCTTC - TRBV7-9 TRBD1 TRBJ2-1
CSAPGAGYTF TGCAGTGCCCCCGGTGCCGGCTACACCTTC - TRBV20-1 - TRBJ1-2
CASKSRKHRGLNQPQHF TGTGCCAGCAAATCCCGAAAACACAGGGGGCTCAATCAGCCCCAGCATTTT - TRBV27 TRBD1 TRBJ1-5
CASSSSNTGELFF TGCGCCAGCAGCTCTAGCAACACCGGGGAGCTGTTTTTT - TRBV5-1 - TRBJ2-2
CASRAGGRETQYF TGTGCCAGCAGAGCGGGAGGGCGGGAGACCCAGTACTTC few TRBV28 TRBD2 TRBJ2-5
CSATGPLANVLTF TGCAGCGCCACAGGCCCTCTTGCCAACGTCCTGACTTTC many TRBV29-1 - TRBJ2-6
CASNRRDRMNTEAFF TGTGCCAGCAATCGGAGGGACCGTATGAACACTGAAGCTTTCTTT few TRBV6-1 - TRBJ1-1
CSVVGLAGNEQYF TGCAGCGTTGTCGGGCTAGCGGGAAACGAGCAGTACTTC few TRBV29-1 TRBD2 TRBJ2-7
CATSGSMSGVGDEQFF TGTGCCACCAGCGGCTCAATGAGCGGGGTGGGGGATGAGCAGTTCTTC - TRBV15 TRBD2 TRBJ2-1
CASSTQQGTPTQYF TGCGCCAGCAGCACTCAACAGGGGACCCCTACGCAGTATTTT few TRBV4-1 TRBD1 TRBJ2-3
CASSPDSPAYEQYF TGCGCCAGCAGCCCGGACAGCCCCGCCTACGAGCAGTACTTC - TRBV5-1 - TRBJ2-7
CASSPTGGNQPQHF TGTGCCAGCTCACCCACAGGGGGCAATCAGCCCCAGCATTTT - TRBV18 TRBD1 TRBJ1-5
CASSSLAGGPYEQFF TGCGCCAGCAGTTCCTTAGCGGGAGGGCCTTATGAGCAGTTCTTC - TRBV10-2 TRBD2 TRBJ2-1
CASSLLGSSYEQYF TGCGCCAGCAGCTTATTAGGGAGCTCCTACGAGCAGTACTTC - TRBV5-1 - TRBJ2-7
CASSPHSGVVTEAFF TGTGCCAGCAGTCCTCACTCCGGGGTCGTCACTGAAGCTTTCTTT - TRBV28 - TRBJ1-1
CASSLVPGVF TGTGCCAGCAGCTTAGTCCCAGGGGTCTTC - TRBV7-2 - TRBJ2-1
CSVLSDSPRMWVTQYF TGCAGCGTCCTATCTGACAGCCCGCGGATGTGGGTGACCCAGTACTTC - TRBV29-1 - TRBJ2-5
CASSLRDYNEQYF TGTGCCAGCAGCCTACGGGACTACAATGAGCAGTACTTC - TRBV7-9 TRBD2 TRBJ2-5
CASSLISGTTGELFF TGTGCCAGCAGCTTGATAAGCGGCACCACCGGGGAGCTGTTTTTT - TRBV5-4 - TRBJ2-2
CASSMLAGGQETQYF TGTGCCAGCAGCATGCTAGCGGGAGGGCAAGAGACCCAGTACTTC - TRBV7-3 TRBD2 TRBJ2-5
CASSYSGTGVYEQYF TGTGCCAGCAGTTACTCAGGGACAGGGGTCTACGAGCAGTACTTC few TRBV6-5 TRBD1 TRBJ2-7
CASSFRWTSGRGYEQFF TGTGCCAGCAGTTTCCGATGGACTAGCGGGAGAGGGTATGAGCAGTTCTTC - TRBV27 TRBD2 TRBJ2-1
CASSVDRQQFF TGCGCCAGCAGCGTGGACAGGCAGCAGTTCTTC - TRBV5-1 TRBD1 TRBJ2-1